A single sample gave rise to the 11 T cell receptor beta chains below, sequenced in a study of regulatory T cells in long-lasting Graves disease. Time point meaning: newly diagnosed GD, antithyroid drugs for less than 3 months. The TCR library was made from RNA extracted from PBMCs. In building TCR beta libraries, iRepertoire HTBI primers were used together with Arm-PCR of CDR3 regions. TCRdb used MiXCR to reprocess the multiplex PCR reads, holding one entry per CDR3 protein. The sample consists of roughly 500,000 distinct CDR3 sequences, roughly 14% of them appearing once. The same data also went into a second study, on T cells in Graves' hyperthyroidism and ophthalmopathy.

The sequencing used peripheral blood mononuclear cells (PBMCs), collected at new diagnosis, from a patient treated with antithyroid drugs. These receptors were obtained from a man younger than 40 with Graves disease.

The gene calls are TRBV6-1 and TRBJ2-3, with unresolved D. The germline V and J ends were trimmed by 3 bases and 2 bases, with 9 bases remaining between them. The CDR3 is made up of 14 amino acids. CDR1 MNHNS and CDR2 SASEGT come from the germline V gene. The CDR3: CASSDPGHTDTQYF. DNA of the CDR3: TGTGCCAGCAGTGATCCGGGTCACACAGATACGCAGTATTTT.

The CDR3 DNA reads TGCAGCGTTGAAAGACTCTCCTACAATGAGCAGTTCTTC. Translation gives CSVERLSYNEQFF. The chain couples TRBV29-1 to TRBJ2-1, with D unclear. The ends were cut back, 2 bases at V and 0 bases at J, with 5 bases in the middle. Germline lookup yields CDR1 SQVTM and CDR2 ANQGSEA. The CDR3 is made up of 13 amino acids.

The chain is built from TRBV7-9 and TRBJ2-1; 8 bases align to TRBD1. The CDR3 is made up of 13 amino acids. V was clipped by 8 bases and J by 4 bases; unmatched bases: 4. The germline V gene has CDR1 SEHNR and CDR2 FQNEAQ (reference sequence). The CDR3 DNA follows: TGTGCCAGCGGGCAGGGGGCATACAATGAGCAGTTCTTC. This gives the protein CASGQGAYNEQFF. The entire variable domain, with the rest obtained from reference TRBV7-9 and TRBJ2-1, is as follows: DTGVSQNPRHKITKRGQNVTFRCDPISEHNRLYWYRQTLGQGPEFLTYFQNEAQLEKSRLLSDRFSAERPKGSFSTLEIQRTEQGDSAMYLCASGQGAYNEQFFGPGTRLTVL.

This clonotype was found a few times. This chain connects TRBV19 to TRBJ1-1, with D unclear. The CDR3 consists of 14 residues. Germline CDR1 reads LNHDA; CDR2 reads SQIVND (reference sequence). Trimming removed 5 bases at V and 5 bases at J, with 15 bases between. The CDR3 DNA reads as TGTGCCAGTAGTTGGGCGGGTAGCGGTACTGAAGCTTTCTTT. Its protein is CASSWAGSGTEAFF.

Ten or more counts support this clonotype. The chain uses TRBV9 and TRBJ2-7; 9 nucleotides match TRBD1. Per germline, CDR1 SGDLS and CDR2 YYNGEE. The CDR3 runs 14 residues. Germline trimming cut 2 bases from V and 2 bases from J; bases unmatched to any gene: 2. CDR3 residues: CASSVRTGAYEQYF. The CDR3 region has the DNA TGTGCCAGCAGCGTTCGGACAGGGGCCTACGAGCAGTACTTC.

This clonotype showed up many times. The genes are TRBV5-1 and TRBJ2-3, with TRBD2 identical over 10 bases. The CDR3 consists of 17 residues. Germline V gene sequence: CDR1 SGHRS, CDR2 YFSETQ. The V and J ends lost 2 bases and 0 bases, in that order; junction bases with no gene match: 6. CDR3 DNA: TGCGCCAGCAGCTTAAGCGGGAGGGCCCGAAGCACAGATACGCAGTATTTT. Its protein is CASSLSGRARSTDTQYF. The variable domain in full, completed from reference TRBV5-1 and TRBJ2-3, reads KAGVTQTPRYLIKTRGQQVTLSCSPISGHRSVSWYQQTPGQGLQFLFEYFSETQRNKGNFPGRFSGRQFSNSRSEMNVSTLELGDSALYLCASSLSGRARSTDTQYFGPGTRLTVL.

This clonotype was detected many times. V usage is TRBV20-1 and J usage is TRBJ2-7, with 9 bases lining up with TRBD2. This CDR3 region has 15 residues. Germline trimming cut 0 bases from V and 2 bases from J; bases unmatched to any gene: 5. Germline V gives CDR1 DFQATT, CDR2 SNEGSKA (reference sequence). CDR3 nucleotides: TGCAGTGCTAGAGATTCGCGGGAGGGCCCCTACGAGCAGTACTTC. Its translation is CSARDSREGPYEQYF.

This clonotype has a count of ten or more. The rearrangement joins TRBV6-1 to TRBJ2-3, with unresolved D. Germline-derived CDR1 and CDR2 are MNHNS and SASEGT. The V and J ends lost 8 bases and 3 bases respectively, with 6 bases between them. This CDR3 is 11 amino acids long. CDR3 in amino acids: CASGRTDTQYF. Written as DNA, the CDR3 is TGTGCCAGCGGAAGGACAGATACGCAGTATTTT.

This clonotype was recorded at least ten times. The J gene is TRBJ1-2, the V gene TRBV5-1; a weak D match, TRBD1 (6 bases). The CDR3 contains 13 residues. The germline V gene has CDR1 SGHRS and CDR2 YFSETQ. V was cut by 4 bases and J by 6 bases, with 13 bases left in between. In DNA, the CDR3 is TGCGCCAGCAGCCTCGGGACATGGGATGGCTACACCTTC. Translation: CASSLGTWDGYTF.

Note on this clonotype: Given a much more abundant clone one base away, this may be a read error. This chain connects TRBV11-2 to TRBJ1-1, with 7 bases matching TRBD1. Germline V gene sequence: CDR1 SGHAT, CDR2 FQNNGV. The CDR3 is 13 amino acids. V lost 1 base and J lost 10; bases outside the gene matches: 6. CDR3: CASSLGTGVGAFF. The CDR3 bases are TGTGCCAGCAGCTTAGGGACAGGTGTGGGAGCTTTCTTT.

This clonotype was seen repeatedly, ten times or more. The chain recombines TRBV7-9 with TRBJ2-5; TRBD2 might be the D (5 bases). Trimming pared 6 bases from V and 4 bases from J, leaving 9 bases between. The CDR3 covers 12 residues. Germline CDR1 and CDR2: SEHNR and FQNEAQ (reference sequence). CDR3 coding DNA: TGTGCCAGCAGTCTGGCGGGAGAGACCCAGTACTTC. This codes for CASSLAGETQYF.